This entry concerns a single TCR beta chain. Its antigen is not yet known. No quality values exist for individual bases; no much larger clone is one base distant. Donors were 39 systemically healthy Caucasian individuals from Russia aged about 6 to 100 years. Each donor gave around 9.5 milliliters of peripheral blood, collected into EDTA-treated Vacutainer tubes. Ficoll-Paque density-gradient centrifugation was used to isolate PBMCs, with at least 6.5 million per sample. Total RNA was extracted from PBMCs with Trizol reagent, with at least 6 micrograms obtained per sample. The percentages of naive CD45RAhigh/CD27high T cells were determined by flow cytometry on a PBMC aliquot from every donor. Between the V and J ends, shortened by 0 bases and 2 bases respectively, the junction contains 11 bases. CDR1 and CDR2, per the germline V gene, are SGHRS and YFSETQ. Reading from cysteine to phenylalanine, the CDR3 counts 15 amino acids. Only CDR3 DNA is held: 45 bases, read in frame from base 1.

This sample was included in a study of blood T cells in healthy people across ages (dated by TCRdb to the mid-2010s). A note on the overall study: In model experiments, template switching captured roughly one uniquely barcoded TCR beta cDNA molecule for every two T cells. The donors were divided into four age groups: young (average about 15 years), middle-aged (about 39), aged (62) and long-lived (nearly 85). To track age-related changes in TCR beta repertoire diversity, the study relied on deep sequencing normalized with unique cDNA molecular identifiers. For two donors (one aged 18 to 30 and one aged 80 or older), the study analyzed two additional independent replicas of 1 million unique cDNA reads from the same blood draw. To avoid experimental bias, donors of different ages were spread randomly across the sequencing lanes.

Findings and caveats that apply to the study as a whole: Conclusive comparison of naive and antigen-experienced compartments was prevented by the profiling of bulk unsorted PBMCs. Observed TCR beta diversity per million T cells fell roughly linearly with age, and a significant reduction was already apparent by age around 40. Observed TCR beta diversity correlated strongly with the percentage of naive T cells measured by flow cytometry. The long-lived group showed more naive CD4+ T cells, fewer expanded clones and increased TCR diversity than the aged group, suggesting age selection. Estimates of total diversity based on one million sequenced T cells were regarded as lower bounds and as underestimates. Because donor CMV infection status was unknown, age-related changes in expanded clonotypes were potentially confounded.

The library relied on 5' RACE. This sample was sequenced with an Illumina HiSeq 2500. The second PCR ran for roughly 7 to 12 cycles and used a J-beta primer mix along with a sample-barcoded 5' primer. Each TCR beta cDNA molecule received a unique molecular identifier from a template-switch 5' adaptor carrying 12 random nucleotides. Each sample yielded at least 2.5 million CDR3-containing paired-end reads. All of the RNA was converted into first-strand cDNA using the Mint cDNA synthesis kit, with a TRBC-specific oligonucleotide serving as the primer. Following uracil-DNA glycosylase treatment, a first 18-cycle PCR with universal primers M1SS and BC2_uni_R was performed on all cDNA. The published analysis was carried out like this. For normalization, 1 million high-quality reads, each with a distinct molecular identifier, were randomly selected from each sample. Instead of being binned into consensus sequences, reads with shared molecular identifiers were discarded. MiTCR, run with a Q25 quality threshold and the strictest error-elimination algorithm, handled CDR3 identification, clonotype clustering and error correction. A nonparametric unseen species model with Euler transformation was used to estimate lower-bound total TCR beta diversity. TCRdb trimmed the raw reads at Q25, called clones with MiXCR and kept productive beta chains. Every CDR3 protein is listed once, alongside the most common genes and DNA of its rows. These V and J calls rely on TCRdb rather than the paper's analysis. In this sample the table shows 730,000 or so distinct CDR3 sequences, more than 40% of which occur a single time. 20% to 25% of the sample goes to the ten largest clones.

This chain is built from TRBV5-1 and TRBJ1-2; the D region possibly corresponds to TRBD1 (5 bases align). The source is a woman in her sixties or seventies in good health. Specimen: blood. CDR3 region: CASSLETGPNYGYTF. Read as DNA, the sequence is TGCGCCAGCAGCTTGGAAACGGGGCCCAACTATGGCTACACCTTC. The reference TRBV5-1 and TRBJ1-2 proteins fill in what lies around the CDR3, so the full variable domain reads KAGVTQTPRYLIKTRGQQVTLSCSPISGHRSVSWYQQTPGQGLQFLFEYFSETQRNKGNFPGRFSGRQFSNSRSEMNVSTLELGDSALYLCASSLETGPNYGYTFGSGTRLTVV.